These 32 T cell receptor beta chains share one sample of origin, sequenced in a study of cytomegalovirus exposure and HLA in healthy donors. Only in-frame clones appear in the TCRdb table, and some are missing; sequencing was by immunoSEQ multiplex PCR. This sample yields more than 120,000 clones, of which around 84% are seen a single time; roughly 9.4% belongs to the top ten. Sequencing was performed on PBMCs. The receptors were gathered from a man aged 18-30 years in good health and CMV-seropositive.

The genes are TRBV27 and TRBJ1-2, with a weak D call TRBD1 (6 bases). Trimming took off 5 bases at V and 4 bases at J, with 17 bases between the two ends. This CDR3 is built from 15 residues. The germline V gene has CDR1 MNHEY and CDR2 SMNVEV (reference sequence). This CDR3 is CASSPTGFRAYGYTF. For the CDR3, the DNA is TGTGCCAGCAGTCCAACAGGGTTTCGGGCCTATGGCTACACCTTC.

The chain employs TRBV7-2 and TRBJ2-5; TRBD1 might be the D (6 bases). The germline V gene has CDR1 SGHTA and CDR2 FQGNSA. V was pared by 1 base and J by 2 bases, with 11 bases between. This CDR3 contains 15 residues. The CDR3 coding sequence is TGTGCCAGCAGCTTAGTGGCCGGACAGCAAGAGACCCAGTACTTC. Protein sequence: CASSLVAGQQETQYF.

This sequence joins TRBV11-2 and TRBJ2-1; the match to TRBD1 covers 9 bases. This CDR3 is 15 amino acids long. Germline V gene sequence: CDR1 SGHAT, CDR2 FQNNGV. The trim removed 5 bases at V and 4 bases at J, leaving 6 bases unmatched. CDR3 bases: TGTGCCAGCAGCCTGGCCGGGACAGGGTACAATGAGCAGTTCTTC. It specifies CASSLAGTGYNEQFF.

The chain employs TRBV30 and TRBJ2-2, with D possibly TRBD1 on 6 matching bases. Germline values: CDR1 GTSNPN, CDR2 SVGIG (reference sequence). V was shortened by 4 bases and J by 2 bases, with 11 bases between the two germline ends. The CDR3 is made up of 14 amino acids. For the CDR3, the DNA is TGTGCCTGGAATAGGGGGATCAACACCGGGGAGCTGTTTTTT. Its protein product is CAWNRGINTGELFF.

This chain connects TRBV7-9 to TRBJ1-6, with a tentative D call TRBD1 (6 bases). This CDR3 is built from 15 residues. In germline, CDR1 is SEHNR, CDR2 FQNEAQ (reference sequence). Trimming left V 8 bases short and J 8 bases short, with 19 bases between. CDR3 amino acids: CASEEAGGLDSPLHF. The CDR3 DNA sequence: TGTGCCAGCGAAGAAGCGGGGGGCTTGGATTCACCCCTCCACTTT.

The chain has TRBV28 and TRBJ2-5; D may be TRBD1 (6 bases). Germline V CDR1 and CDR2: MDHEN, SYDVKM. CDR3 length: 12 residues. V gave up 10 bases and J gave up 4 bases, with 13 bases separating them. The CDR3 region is CAISGVGETQYF. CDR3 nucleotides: TGTGCCATATCAGGGGTAGGAGAGACCCAGTACTTC.

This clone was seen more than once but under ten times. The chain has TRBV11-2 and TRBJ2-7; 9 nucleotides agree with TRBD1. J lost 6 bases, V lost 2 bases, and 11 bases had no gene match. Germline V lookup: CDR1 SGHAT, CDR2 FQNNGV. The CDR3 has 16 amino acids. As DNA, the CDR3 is TGTGCCAGCAGCTTATATTCCGGGACAGGGAAGCGCGAGCAGTACTTC. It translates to CASSLYSGTGKREQYF.

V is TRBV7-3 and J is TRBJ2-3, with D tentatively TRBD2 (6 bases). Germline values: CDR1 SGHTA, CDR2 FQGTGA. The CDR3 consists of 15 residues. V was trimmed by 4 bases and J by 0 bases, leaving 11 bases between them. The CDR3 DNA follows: TGTGCCAGCAGCTCCGGGACTTTCAGCACAGATACGCAGTATTTT. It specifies CASSSGTFSTDTQYF.

The CDR3 sequence: CASSLLGGGTDTQYF. The DNA for the CDR3 is TGTGCCAGCAGCCTTTTAGGGGGGGGCACAGATACGCAGTATTTT. The chain has TRBV9 and TRBJ2-3; possibly TRBD2 for D (7 bases). The CDR3 totals 15 residues. With 4 bases removed from V and 1 base from J, the gap between germline ends came to 13 bases. The germline V gene has CDR1 SGDLS and CDR2 YYNGEE.

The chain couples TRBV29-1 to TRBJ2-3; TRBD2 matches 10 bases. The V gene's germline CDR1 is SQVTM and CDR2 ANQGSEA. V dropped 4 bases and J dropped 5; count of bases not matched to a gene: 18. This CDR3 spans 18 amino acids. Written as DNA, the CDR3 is TGCAGCGTTGGGCGCCCCGCCGTAGCGGGAGGAAGACGAGATACGCAGTATTTT. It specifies CSVGRPAVAGGRRDTQYF.

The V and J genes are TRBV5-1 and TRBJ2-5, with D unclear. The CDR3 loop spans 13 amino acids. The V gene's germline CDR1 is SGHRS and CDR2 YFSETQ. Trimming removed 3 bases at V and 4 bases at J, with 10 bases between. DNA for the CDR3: TGCGCCAGCAGCTCCGGCCAGGCAGAGACCCAGTACTTC. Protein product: CASSSGQAETQYF.

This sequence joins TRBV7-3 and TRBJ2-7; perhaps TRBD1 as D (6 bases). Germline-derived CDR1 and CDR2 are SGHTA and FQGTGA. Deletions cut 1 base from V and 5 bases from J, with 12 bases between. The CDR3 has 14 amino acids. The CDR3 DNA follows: TGTGCCAGCAGCTTAAATGGACAGAACCACGAGCAGTACTTC. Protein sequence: CASSLNGQNHEQYF.

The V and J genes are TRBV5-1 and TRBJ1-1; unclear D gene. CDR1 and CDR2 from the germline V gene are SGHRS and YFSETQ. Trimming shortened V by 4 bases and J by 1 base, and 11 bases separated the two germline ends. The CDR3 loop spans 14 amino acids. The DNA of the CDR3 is TGCGCCAGCAGCCGAGGCGGTCGGAACACTGAAGCTTTCTTT. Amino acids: CASSRGGRNTEAFF.

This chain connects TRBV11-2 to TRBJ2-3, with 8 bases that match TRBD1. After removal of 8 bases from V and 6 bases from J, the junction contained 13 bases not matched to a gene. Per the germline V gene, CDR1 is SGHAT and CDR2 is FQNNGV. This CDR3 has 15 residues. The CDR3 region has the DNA TGTGCCAGCTCCGGGACAGGAGGCTCCGGGGATACGCAGTATTTT. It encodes CASSGTGGSGDTQYF.

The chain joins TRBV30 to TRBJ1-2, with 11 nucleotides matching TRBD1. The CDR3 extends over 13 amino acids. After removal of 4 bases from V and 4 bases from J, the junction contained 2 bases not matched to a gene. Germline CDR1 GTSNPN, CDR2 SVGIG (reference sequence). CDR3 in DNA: TGTGCCTGGACGGACAGGGGGCTCTATGGCTACACCTTC. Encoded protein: CAWTDRGLYGYTF. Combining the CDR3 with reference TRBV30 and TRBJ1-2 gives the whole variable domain SQTIHQWPATLVQPVGSPLSLECTVEGTSNPNLYWYRQAAGRGLQLLFYSVGIGQISSEVPQNLSASRPQDRQFILSSKKLLLSDSGFYLCAWTDRGLYGYTFGSGTRLTVV.

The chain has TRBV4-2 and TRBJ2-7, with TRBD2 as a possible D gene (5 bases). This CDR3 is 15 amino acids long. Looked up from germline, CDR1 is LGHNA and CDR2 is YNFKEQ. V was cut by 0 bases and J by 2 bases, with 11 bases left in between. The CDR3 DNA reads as TGTGCCAGCAGCCAAGAAGAAGCGGAAACCTACGAGCAGTACTTC. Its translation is CASSQEEAETYEQYF.

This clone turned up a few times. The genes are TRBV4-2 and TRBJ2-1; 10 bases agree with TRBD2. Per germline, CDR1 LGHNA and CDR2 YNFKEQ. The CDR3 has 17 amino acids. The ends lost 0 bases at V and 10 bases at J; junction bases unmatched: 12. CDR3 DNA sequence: TGTGCCAGCAGCCAAGATCTGCGGGCTAGCGGGAGATGGGAGCAGTTCTTC. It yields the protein CASSQDLRASGRWEQFF.

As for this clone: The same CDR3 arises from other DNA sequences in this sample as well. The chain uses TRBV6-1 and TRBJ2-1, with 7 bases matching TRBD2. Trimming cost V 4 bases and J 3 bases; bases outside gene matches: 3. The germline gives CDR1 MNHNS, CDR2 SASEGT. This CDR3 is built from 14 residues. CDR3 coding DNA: TGTGCCAGCAGTGGTGGACTAGACTACAATGAGCAGTTCTTC. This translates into CASSGGLDYNEQFF.

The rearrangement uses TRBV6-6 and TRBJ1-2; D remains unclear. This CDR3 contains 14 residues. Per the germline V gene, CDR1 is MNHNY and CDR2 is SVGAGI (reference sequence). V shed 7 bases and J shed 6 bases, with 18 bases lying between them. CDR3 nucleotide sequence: TGTGCCAGCAAGCCAGCCGGGAACTCGGATGGCTACACCTTC. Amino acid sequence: CASKPAGNSDGYTF.

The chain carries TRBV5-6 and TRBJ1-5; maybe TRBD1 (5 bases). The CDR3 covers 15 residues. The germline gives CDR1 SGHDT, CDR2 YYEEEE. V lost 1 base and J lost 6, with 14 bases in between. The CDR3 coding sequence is TGTGCCAGCAGCTTGTTTCAGGGTGTGGGTCAGCCCCAGCATTTT. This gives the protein CASSLFQGVGQPQHF.

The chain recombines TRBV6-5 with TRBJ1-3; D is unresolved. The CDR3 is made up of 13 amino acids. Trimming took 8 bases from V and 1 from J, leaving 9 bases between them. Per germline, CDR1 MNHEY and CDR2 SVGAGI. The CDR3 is CASQRGSGNTIYF. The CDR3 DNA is TGTGCCAGCCAACGCGGATCTGGAAACACCATATATTTT.

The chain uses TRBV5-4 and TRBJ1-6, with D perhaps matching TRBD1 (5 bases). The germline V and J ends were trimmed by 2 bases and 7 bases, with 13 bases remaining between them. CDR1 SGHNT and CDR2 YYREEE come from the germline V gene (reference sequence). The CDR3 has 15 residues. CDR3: CASSFPGTGNSPLHF. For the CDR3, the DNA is TGTGCCAGCAGCTTCCCAGGGACTGGGAATTCACCCCTCCACTTT. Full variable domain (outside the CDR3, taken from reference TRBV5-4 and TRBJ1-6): ETGVTQSPTHLIKTRGQQVTLRCSSQSGHNTVSWYQQALGQGPQFIFQYYREEENGRGNFPPRFSGLQFPNYSSELNVNALELDDSALYLCASSFPGTGNSPLHFGNGTRLTVT.

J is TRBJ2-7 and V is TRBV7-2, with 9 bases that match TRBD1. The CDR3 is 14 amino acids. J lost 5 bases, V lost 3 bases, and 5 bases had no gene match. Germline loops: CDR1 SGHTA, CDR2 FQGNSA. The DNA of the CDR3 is TGTGCCAGCAGCTTGGGACAGGGTATGAACGAGCAGTACTTC. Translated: CASSLGQGMNEQYF.

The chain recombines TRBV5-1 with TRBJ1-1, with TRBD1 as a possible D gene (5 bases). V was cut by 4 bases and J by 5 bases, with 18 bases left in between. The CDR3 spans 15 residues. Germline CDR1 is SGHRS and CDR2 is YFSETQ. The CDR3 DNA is TGCGCCAGCAGCCCAGGTAGCGGGGCGCGGACTGAAGCTTTCTTT. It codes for CASSPGSGARTEAFF.

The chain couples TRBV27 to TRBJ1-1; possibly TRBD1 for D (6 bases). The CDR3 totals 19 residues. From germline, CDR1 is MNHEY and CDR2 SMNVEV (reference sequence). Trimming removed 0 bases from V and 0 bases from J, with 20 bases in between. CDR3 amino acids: CASSLSRLGAARVNTEAFF. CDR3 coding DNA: TGTGCCAGCAGTTTATCGCGTTTGGGGGCGGCTAGGGTGAACACTGAAGCTTTCTTT.

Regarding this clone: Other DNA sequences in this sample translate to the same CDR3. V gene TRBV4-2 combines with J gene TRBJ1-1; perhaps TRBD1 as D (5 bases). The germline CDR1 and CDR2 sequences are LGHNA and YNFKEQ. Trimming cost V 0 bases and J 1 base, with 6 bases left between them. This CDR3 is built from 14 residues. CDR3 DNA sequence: TGTGCCAGCAGCCAAGACAGGGAGAACACTGAAGCTTTCTTT. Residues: CASSQDRENTEAFF.

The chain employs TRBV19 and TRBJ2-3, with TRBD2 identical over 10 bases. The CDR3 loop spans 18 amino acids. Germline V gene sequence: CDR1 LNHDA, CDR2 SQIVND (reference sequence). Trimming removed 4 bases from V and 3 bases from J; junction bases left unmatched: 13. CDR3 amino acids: CASSTTRSGRALTDTQYF. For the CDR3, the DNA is TGTGCCAGTAGTACTACCCGGAGCGGGAGGGCCTTGACAGATACGCAGTATTTT.

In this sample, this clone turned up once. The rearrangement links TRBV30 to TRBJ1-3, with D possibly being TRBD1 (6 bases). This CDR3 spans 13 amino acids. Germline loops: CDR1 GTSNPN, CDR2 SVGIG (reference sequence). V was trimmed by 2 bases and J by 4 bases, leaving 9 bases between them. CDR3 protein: CAWSPGHGNTIYF. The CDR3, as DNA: TGTGCCTGGAGTCCGGGACACGGAAACACCATATATTTT.

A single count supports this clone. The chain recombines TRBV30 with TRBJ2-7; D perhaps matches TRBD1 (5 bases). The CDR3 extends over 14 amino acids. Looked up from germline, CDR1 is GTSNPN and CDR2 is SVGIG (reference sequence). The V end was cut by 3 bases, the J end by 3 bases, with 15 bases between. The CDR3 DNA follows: TGTGCCTGGAGAGGGGCAGGGAACCTCTACGAGCAGTACTTC. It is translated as CAWRGAGNLYEQYF. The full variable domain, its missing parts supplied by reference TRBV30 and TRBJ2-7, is SQTIHQWPATLVQPVGSPLSLECTVEGTSNPNLYWYRQAAGRGLQLLFYSVGIGQISSEVPQNLSASRPQDRQFILSSKKLLLSDSGFYLCAWRGAGNLYEQYFGPGTRLTVT.

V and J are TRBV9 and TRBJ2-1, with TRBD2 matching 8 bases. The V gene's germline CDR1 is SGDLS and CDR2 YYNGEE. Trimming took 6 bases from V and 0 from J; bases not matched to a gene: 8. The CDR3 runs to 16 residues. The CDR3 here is CASTSSGRLSYNEQFF. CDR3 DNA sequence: TGTGCCAGCACCTCTAGCGGGCGTCTCTCCTACAATGAGCAGTTCTTC.

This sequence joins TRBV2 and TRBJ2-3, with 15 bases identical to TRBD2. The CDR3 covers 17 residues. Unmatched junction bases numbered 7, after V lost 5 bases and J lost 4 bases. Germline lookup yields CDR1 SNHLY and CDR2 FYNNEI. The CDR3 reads CASSPGTSGRRSDTQYF. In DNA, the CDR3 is TGTGCCAGCAGTCCAGGGACTAGCGGGAGGAGATCAGATACGCAGTATTTT.

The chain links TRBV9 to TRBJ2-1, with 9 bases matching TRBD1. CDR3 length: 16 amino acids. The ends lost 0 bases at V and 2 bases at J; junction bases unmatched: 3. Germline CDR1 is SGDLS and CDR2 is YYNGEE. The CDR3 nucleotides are TGTGCCAGCAGCGTAGCTCGACAGGGGGCCTACAATGAGCAGTTCTTC. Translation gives CASSVARQGAYNEQFF.